What follows are 28 T cell receptor beta chains derived from one specimen sequenced in a study of OX40 agonist ivuxolimab in advanced cancers. Using immunoSEQ multiplex PCR, the repertoire was profiled, and TCRdb retains in-frame clones only, with some absent. The sample yields about 28,000 clones, about 90% seen once. The specimen was CD4+ or CD8+ T cells sorted from blood, collected in a trial of the OX40 agonist ivuxolimab. The receptors stem from an adult with an advanced solid tumor such as melanoma, head and neck, liver or kidney cancer.

The chain has TRBV5-8 and TRBJ1-2; D unresolved. V dropped 5 bases and J dropped 2 bases, with 10 bases sitting between them. Germline CDR1 is SGHTS and CDR2 is YDEGEE. The CDR3 totals 13 residues. CDR3 residues: CASSKRSNYGYTF. The CDR3 bases are TGTGCCAGCAGTAAAAGGAGCAACTATGGCTACACCTTC.

The chain uses TRBV6-4 and TRBJ2-1; no reliable D call. Trimming removed 2 bases at V and 0 bases at J, with 5 bases between. Germline assignment: CDR1 MRHNA and CDR2 SNTAGT. The CDR3 is made up of 14 amino acids. CDR3 amino acids: CASSDSYSYNEQFF. The CDR3 bases are TGTGCCAGCAGTGACAGTTACTCCTACAATGAGCAGTTCTTC.

V gene TRBV28 combines with J gene TRBJ2-5, with TRBD2 matching over 8 bases. Unmatched junction bases numbered 8, after V lost 4 bases and J lost 7 bases. The germline V gene has CDR1 MDHEN and CDR2 SYDVKM. This CDR3 is 14 amino acids long. The CDR3 loop is CASSSGLEIGTQYF. DNA for the CDR3: TGTGCCAGCAGTTCGGGACTAGAAATCGGGACCCAGTACTTC.

The chain combines TRBV19 with TRBJ2-1; 15 nucleotides align to TRBD2. This CDR3 is 16 amino acids long. V was pared by 4 bases and J by 6 bases, with 4 bases of the junction left unmatched. Germline V gene lookup returns CDR1 LNHDA and CDR2 SQIVND (reference sequence). CDR3 in amino acids: CASSTGLAGGPNEQFF. CDR3 coding DNA: TGTGCCAGTAGTACAGGACTAGCGGGGGGGCCCAATGAGCAGTTCTTC.

J is TRBJ2-7 and V is TRBV2, with 11 bases matching TRBD1. The germline V gene encodes CDR1 SNHLY and CDR2 FYNNEI. The CDR3 extends over 16 amino acids. The trim removed 2 bases at V and 5 bases at J, leaving 8 bases unmatched. CDR3 protein: CASSEFGQGAGNEQYF. CDR3 nucleotide sequence: TGTGCCAGCAGTGAATTCGGACAGGGGGCTGGCAACGAGCAGTACTTC.

The chain combines TRBV5-6 with TRBJ2-7; 10 nucleotides align to TRBD2. The germline V gene has CDR1 SGHDT and CDR2 YYEEEE. CDR3 length equals 16 residues. Losses at the gene ends were 3 bases for V and 2 bases for J; bases not matched to a gene: 8. The CDR3 DNA reads TGTGCCAGCAGCTCCTCGGGACTAGCGCTTACCTACGAGCAGTACTTC. Translating gives CASSSSGLALTYEQYF.

This chain joins TRBV5-1 and TRBJ2-2; D may be TRBD1 (5 bases). Looked up from germline, CDR1 is SGHRS and CDR2 is YFSETQ. CDR3 length: 13 amino acids. V dropped 7 bases and J dropped 4 bases, with 11 bases sitting between them. In DNA, the CDR3 is TGCGCCAGCCTCAGGGAAGGCACCGGGGAGCTGTTTTTT. It encodes CASLREGTGELFF. Full variable domain (missing parts from reference TRBV5-1 and TRBJ2-2): KAGVTQTPRYLIKTRGQQVTLSCSPISGHRSVSWYQQTPGQGLQFLFEYFSETQRNKGNFPGRFSGRQFSNSRSEMNVSTLELGDSALYLCASLREGTGELFFGEGSRLTVL.

A few counts support this clone. This rearrangement joins TRBV7-8 to TRBJ2-7; 9 bases agree with TRBD2. Germline values: CDR1 SGHVS, CDR2 FQNEAQ. V was pared by 1 base and J by 0 bases, with 4 bases of the junction left unmatched. The CDR3 is 16 residues long. The CDR3 DNA follows: TGTGCCAGCAGCTTAGTAGGTAGCGGGAGCTCCTACGAGCAGTACTTC. Its translation is CASSLVGSGSSYEQYF.

The chain carries TRBV25-1 and TRBJ2-7, with D possibly matching TRBD1 (5 bases). The V end lost 7 bases, the J end lost 9 bases, and 13 bases lay between the germline ends. Germline-derived CDR1 and CDR2 are MGHDK and SYGVNS. The CDR3 has 11 residues. The CDR3 loop is CASKKGLGQYF. The CDR3 DNA sequence: TGTGCCAGCAAGAAGGGGCTTGGGCAGTACTTC.

The V and J genes are TRBV6-5 and TRBJ1-5, with 7 bases lining up with TRBD1. The J segment lost 6 bases and the V segment lost 6 bases, leaving 11 bases of the junction unmatched. CDR1 and CDR2 from the germline V gene are MNHEY and SVGAGI. This CDR3 contains 15 residues. This CDR3 reads CASSPTGLFGQPQHF. CDR3 nucleotide sequence: TGTGCCAGCAGCCCGACAGGGTTGTTTGGTCAGCCCCAGCATTTT.

The genes are TRBV19 and TRBJ2-2; TRBD2 matches at 12 bases. This CDR3 is built from 19 residues. Per the germline V gene, CDR1 is LNHDA and CDR2 is SQIVND (reference sequence). J lost 4 bases, V lost 2 bases, and 11 bases had no gene match. Here the CDR3 DNA reads TGTGCCAGTAGTATATCCGGACTAGCGGGATTTGGCGGCACCGGGGAGCTGTTTTTT. It translates to CASSISGLAGFGGTGELFF.

The chain couples TRBV27 to TRBJ2-5; a possible D gene is TRBD1 (6 bases). With 6 bases removed from V and 1 base from J, the gap between germline ends came to 15 bases. The germline V gene has CDR1 MNHEY and CDR2 SMNVEV (reference sequence). This CDR3 spans 15 amino acids. CDR3 nucleotides: TGTGCCAGCAGCCCCTGGACAGACCGCCAAGAGACCCAGTACTTC. Encoded protein: CASSPWTDRQETQYF.

The rearrangement links TRBV9 to TRBJ1-1, with D possibly matching TRBD1 (6 bases). The CDR3 is made up of 11 amino acids. Trimming stripped 5 bases from V and 9 bases from J, with 11 bases between. Germline V gene data show CDR1 as SGDLS and CDR2 as YYNGEE. The CDR3 DNA reads TGTGCCAGCAGAGACGGACAGAAAGCTTTCTTT. Its translation: CASRDGQKAFF.

V gene TRBV13 combines with J gene TRBJ1-1; 9 positions agree with TRBD1. V shed 5 bases, J shed 5 bases, and the junction held 3 bases outside the gene matches. CDR1 is PRHDT and CDR2 is FYEKMQ in the germline V gene (reference sequence). The CDR3 is 13 amino acids. The CDR3 is CASSPDRGTEAFF. The CDR3 DNA is TGTGCCAGCAGCCCTGACAGGGGGACTGAAGCTTTCTTT.

This chain links TRBV4-1 with TRBJ2-7, with unresolved D. The CDR3 consists of 16 residues. V was pared by 0 bases and J by 7 bases, with 19 bases between. CDR1 and CDR2 (germline): MGHRA, YSYEKL. CDR3 bases: TGCGCCAGCAGCCAAGATCATGGGTCGAGTAGCCAGGAGCAGTACTTC. Protein product: CASSQDHGSSSQEQYF.

The chain links TRBV7-3 to TRBJ2-3; 7 nucleotides match TRBD2. Germline CDR1 reads SGHTA; CDR2 reads FQGTGA. V was pared by 4 bases and J by 1 base, with 5 bases of the junction left unmatched. The CDR3 extends over 15 amino acids. The CDR3 DNA is TGTGCCAGCAGCTCCTATAGCGGGCGCACAGATACGCAGTATTTT. As protein: CASSSYSGRTDTQYF.

The CDR3: CASSRLGGITYEQYF. The CDR3, as DNA: TGTGCCAGCAGCCGCCTCGGAGGGATCACCTACGAGCAGTACTTC. This rearrangement joins TRBV7-6 to TRBJ2-7; tentatively, D is TRBD2 (6 bases). CDR3 length: 15 residues. Germline lookup yields CDR1 SGHVS and CDR2 FNYEAQ. Trimming removed 5 bases at V and 2 bases at J, with 16 bases between. The full variable domain, completed using reference TRBV7-6 and TRBJ2-7, is GAGVSQSPRYKVTKRGQDVALRCDPISGHVSLYWYRQALGQGPEFLTYFNYEAQQDKSGLPNDRFSAERPEGSISTLTIQRTEQRDSAMYRCASSRLGGITYEQYFGPGTRLTVT.

V is TRBV6-6 and J is TRBJ2-7; 7 nucleotides match TRBD1. The germline gives CDR1 MNHNY, CDR2 SVGAGI (reference sequence). The CDR3 consists of 13 residues. The V and J ends lost 7 bases and 0 bases, in that order; junction bases with no gene match: 3. CDR3 DNA sequence: TGTGCCAGCACCGGGACAGACTCCTACGAGCAGTACTTC. Protein sequence: CASTGTDSYEQYF.

This clone was detected only once. This sequence joins TRBV21-1 and TRBJ2-6; TRBD1 is taken as the D call from the table, unchecked against the DNA. TRBV21-1 is designated a pseudogene. This CDR3 region has 17 residues. This CDR3 is CASSINSGASETNVLTF. The CDR3 DNA follows: TGTGCCAGCAGCATAAATTCAGGGGCCTCTGAGACCAACGTCCTGACTTTC.

The chain carries TRBV5-4 and TRBJ2-7; D is unresolved. The CDR3 sequence is 16 residues long. V lost 0 bases to trimming and J lost 1 base, with 14 bases between them. Germline V lookup: CDR1 SGHNT, CDR2 YYREEE (reference sequence). The CDR3 region is CASSLGGPLRSYEQYF. The CDR3 DNA reads TGTGCCAGCAGCTTGGGAGGTCCCCTCCGGTCCTACGAGCAGTACTTC.

The chain employs TRBV4-3 and TRBJ2-5; the match to TRBD2 covers 8 bases. J lost 4 bases, V lost 1 base, and 11 bases had no gene match. Germline CDR1 and CDR2: LGHNA and YSLEER. This CDR3 is built from 17 residues. CDR3 in amino acids: CASSQVPAGDGGETQYF. The DNA for the CDR3 is TGCGCCAGCAGCCAAGTTCCAGCGGGAGATGGCGGAGAGACCCAGTACTTC.

This chain joins TRBV7-3 and TRBJ2-7; possible D gene TRBD2, 5 bases. The CDR3 extends over 14 amino acids. With 6 bases removed from V and 0 bases from J, the gap between germline ends came to 12 bases. The germline gives CDR1 SGHTA, CDR2 FQGTGA. As DNA, the CDR3 is TGTGCCAGCAGTCCTACGGGAACCTCCTACGAGCAGTACTTC. Protein sequence: CASSPTGTSYEQYF.

The chain joins TRBV9 to TRBJ1-4; TRBD1 is a possible D gene (5 bases). CDR1 is SGDLS and CDR2 is YYNGEE in the germline V gene. CDR3 size: 16 residues. V shed 4 bases and J shed 3 bases, with 16 bases lying between them. CDR3 bases: TGTGCCAGCAGCCGGGGTCAGGGTTGGTCTAATGAAAAACTGTTTTTT. Its protein is CASSRGQGWSNEKLFF.

The chain links TRBV6-6 to TRBJ2-7, with 13 bases aligning to TRBD2. Unmatched junction bases numbered 3, after V lost 2 bases and J lost 5 bases. This CDR3 is built from 15 residues. Germline CDR1 is MNHNY and CDR2 is SVGAGI (reference sequence). The CDR3 is CASSYPGLAGDEQYF. The CDR3 region has the DNA TGTGCCAGCAGTTACCCAGGACTAGCGGGGGACGAGCAGTACTTC.

This chain joins TRBV9 and TRBJ2-2, with TRBD2 matching over 12 bases. Germline V lookup: CDR1 SGDLS, CDR2 YYNGEE. The CDR3 length is 16 residues. V dropped 4 bases and J dropped 6; count of bases not matched to a gene: 7. CDR3 bases: TGTGCCAGCAGCTTGGCTAGCGGGAGGGCCCCCGGGGAGCTGTTTTTT. Protein: CASSLASGRAPGELFF.

This chain uses TRBV2 with TRBJ2-1; 10 nucleotides agree with TRBD2. The germline V gene encodes CDR1 SNHLY and CDR2 FYNNEI. CDR3 length equals 15 residues. V dropped 4 bases and J dropped 7; count of bases not matched to a gene: 7. CDR3 in amino acids: CASSGGTSERNEQFF. The CDR3 nucleotides read TGTGCCAGCAGTGGGGGGACTAGCGAAAGGAATGAGCAGTTCTTC. Drawing the rest from reference TRBV2 and TRBJ2-1, the complete variable domain is EPEVTQTPSHQVTQMGQEVILRCVPISNHLYFYWYRQILGQKVEFLVSFYNNEISEKSEIFDDQFSVERPDGSNFTLKIRSTKLEDSAMYFCASSGGTSERNEQFFGPGTRLTVL.

This rearrangement joins TRBV4-1 to TRBJ2-1; 7 bases line up with TRBD1. After removal of 3 bases from V and 0 bases from J, the junction contained 2 bases not matched to a gene. CDR3 size: 15 residues. Looked up from germline, CDR1 is MGHRA and CDR2 is YSYEKL. CDR3 residues: CASSQGDSSYNEQFF. In DNA form, the CDR3 reads TGCGCCAGCAGCCAGGGGGACAGCTCCTACAATGAGCAGTTCTTC.

The chain has TRBV7-3 and TRBJ2-7; TRBD2 agrees at 8 bases. From germline, CDR1 is SGHTA and CDR2 FQGTGA. This CDR3 is built from 15 residues. The J segment lost 1 base and the V segment lost 2 bases, leaving 4 bases of the junction unmatched. CDR3 sequence: CASSLERGPSYEQYF. For the CDR3, the DNA is TGTGCCAGCAGCTTAGAGCGGGGGCCGTCCTACGAGCAGTACTTC. The full variable domain, in which reference TRBV7-3 and TRBJ2-7 provide the parts outside the CDR3, is GAGVSQTPSNKVTEKGKYVELRCDPISGHTALYWYRQSLGQGPEFLIYFQGTGAADDSGLPNDRFFAVRPEGSVSTLKIQRTERGDSAVYLCASSLERGPSYEQYFGPGTRLTVT.